This passage covers 19 T cell receptor beta chains from one sample sequenced in a study of beta chain features in type 1 diabetes. Expressed TCRB transcripts were sequenced after all isolated RNA was converted to cDNA. TCRdb's copy holds only in-frame clones and misses some; the assay was immunoSEQ multiplex PCR. The sample records around 150,000 clones, about 8.1% being singletons. Sequenced: central memory CD4+ T cells from blood. The source of these receptors is a young man in good health.

Only a few counts were recorded for this clone. This chain connects TRBV5-4 to TRBJ1-1, with no clear D. The V and J ends lost 4 bases and 6 bases respectively, with 16 bases between them. This CDR3 contains 14 residues. Germline V gene lookup returns CDR1 SGHNT and CDR2 YYREEE (reference sequence). Here the CDR3 DNA reads TGTGCCAGCAGCCATCCAGTTCTTCTCTCTGAAGCTTTCTTT. This encodes CASSHPVLLSEAFF.

In this sample, this clone turned up many times. V usage is TRBV5-1 and J usage is TRBJ2-5; D remains unclear. The CDR3 runs 12 residues. The germline V and J ends were trimmed by 0 bases and 4 bases, with 4 bases remaining between them. Germline-derived CDR1 and CDR2 are SGHRS and YFSETQ. CDR3 bases: TGCGCCAGCAGCTTGGCAGGAGAGACCCAGTACTTC. This codes for CASSLAGETQYF. The full variable domain, rest sourced from reference TRBV5-1 and TRBJ2-5, is KAGVTQTPRYLIKTRGQQVTLSCSPISGHRSVSWYQQTPGQGLQFLFEYFSETQRNKGNFPGRFSGRQFSNSRSEMNVSTLELGDSALYLCASSLAGETQYFGPGTRLLVL.

This chain connects TRBV11-1 to TRBJ2-5, with 8 nucleotides matching TRBD1. The germline V gene has CDR1 SGHAT and CDR2 FQDESV (reference sequence). The V segment lost 4 bases and the J segment 1 base; nucleotides outside the gene matches: 2. This CDR3 has 14 amino acids. The CDR3 DNA follows: TGTGCCAGCAGCTCGACAGGGGTCCAAGAGACCCAGTACTTC. This sequence encodes CASSSTGVQETQYF.

This clone was observed many times. J is TRBJ2-1 and V is TRBV30, with a tentative D call TRBD2 (5 bases). The CDR3 is 14 residues long. Germline CDR1 is GTSNPN and CDR2 is SVGIG (reference sequence). The V end was cut by 4 bases, the J end by 7 bases, with 17 bases between. The CDR3 DNA sequence: TGTGCCTGGACCCCGATAGCAAGAGGGAATGAGCAGTTCTTC. It encodes CAWTPIARGNEQFF.

V usage is TRBV18 and J usage is TRBJ1-1; D is undetermined. Germline V CDR1 and CDR2: KGHSH, LQKENI. This CDR3 is 12 amino acids long. Between the trimmed V and J ends, which lost 6 bases and 11 bases, there was a span of 16 bases. The CDR3 sequence: CASSPSEVKAFF. CDR3 nucleotide sequence: TGTGCCAGCTCCCCTTCTGAGGTTAAGGCTTTCTTT.

This sequence joins TRBV27 and TRBJ1-1; the D gene is possibly TRBD1 (5 bases). Germline CDR1 MNHEY, CDR2 SMNVEV (reference sequence). The CDR3 has 15 residues. The V gene lost 6 bases and the J gene lost 3 bases, with 17 bases spanning the gap. As DNA, the CDR3 is TGTGCCAGCAGGCCCCCTCGGGGGGGACACACTGAAGCTTTCTTT. Its protein product is CASRPPRGGHTEAFF.

In its sample, this clone was seen a few times. V is TRBV5-1 and J is TRBJ1-3; 8 positions agree with TRBD1. From germline, CDR1 is SGHRS and CDR2 YFSETQ. J was trimmed by 4 bases and V by 0 bases; bases with no gene match: 9. The CDR3 has 17 residues. The CDR3 DNA reads TGCGCCAGCAGCTTGGAACTTGGGACAGGAGGAGGAAACACCATATATTTT. This codes for CASSLELGTGGGNTIYF.

The chain uses TRBV19 and TRBJ1-5, with D possibly TRBD1 on 6 matching bases. The V gene's germline CDR1 is LNHDA and CDR2 SQIVND (reference sequence). This CDR3 spans 15 amino acids. V gave up 6 bases and J gave up 2 bases, with 14 bases separating them. CDR3: CASSVKGEGNQPQHF. Written as DNA, the CDR3 is TGTGCCAGTAGCGTTAAGGGGGAAGGCAATCAGCCCCAGCATTTT. Full variable domain (remainder filled in from reference TRBV19 and TRBJ1-5): DGGITQSPKYLFRKEGQNVTLSCEQNLNHDAMYWYRQDPGQGLRLIYYSQIVNDFQKGDIAEGYSVSREKKESFPLTVTSAQKNPTAFYLCASSVKGEGNQPQHFGDGTRLSIL.

This clone has a handful of counts. This chain links TRBV11-1 with TRBJ2-1; D might be TRBD2 (6 bases). CDR3 length: 15 residues. Germline loops: CDR1 SGHAT, CDR2 FQDESV (reference sequence). V was pared by 4 bases and J by 2 bases, with 12 bases between. The CDR3 loop reads CASSYSGTPYNEQFF. The CDR3 nucleotides are TGTGCCAGCAGCTATAGCGGAACCCCCTACAATGAGCAGTTCTTC.

J is TRBJ1-6 and V is TRBV4-2; D is possibly TRBD1 (5 bases). Germline V lookup: CDR1 LGHNA, CDR2 YNFKEQ. This CDR3 contains 15 residues. V shed 3 bases and J shed 8 bases, with 14 bases lying between them. The CDR3 nucleotides read TGTGCCAGCAGCCAGGGAAACGGGGGACATTCACCCCTCCACTTT. Translated: CASSQGNGGHSPLHF.

This clone was observed a few times. The chain joins TRBV5-1 to TRBJ2-1, with TRBD2 as a possible D gene (5 bases). The CDR3 consists of 17 residues. Trimming pared 6 bases from V and 2 bases from J, leaving 21 bases between. Germline lookup yields CDR1 SGHRS and CDR2 YFSETQ. The CDR3 DNA is TGCGCCAGCATCCACCGGCCAGGAAGCGGAACCTACAATGAGCAGTTCTTC. This encodes CASIHRPGSGTYNEQFF. Based on the CDR3 plus reference TRBV5-1 and TRBJ2-1, the full variable domain is KAGVTQTPRYLIKTRGQQVTLSCSPISGHRSVSWYQQTPGQGLQFLFEYFSETQRNKGNFPGRFSGRQFSNSRSEMNVSTLELGDSALYLCASIHRPGSGTYNEQFFGPGTRLTVL.

This clone was found many times. This chain links TRBV30 with TRBJ2-5, with D maybe TRBD2 (5 bases). Germline values: CDR1 GTSNPN, CDR2 SVGIG (reference sequence). The ends were cut back, 3 bases at V and 4 bases at J, with 12 bases in the middle. The CDR3 is made up of 13 amino acids. The CDR3 loop is CAWSVRGAETQYF. The CDR3 DNA reads TGTGCCTGGAGCGTCCGGGGAGCAGAGACCCAGTACTTC. The complete variable domain, with remaining parts taken from reference TRBV30 and TRBJ2-5, reads SQTIHQWPATLVQPVGSPLSLECTVEGTSNPNLYWYRQAAGRGLQLLFYSVGIGQISSEVPQNLSASRPQDRQFILSSKKLLLSDSGFYLCAWSVRGAETQYFGPGTRLLVL.

There are a few counts of this clone. The V call is TRBV9, the J call TRBJ2-3, with 7 bases that match TRBD2. Germline V gene data show CDR1 as SGDLS and CDR2 as YYNGEE. The CDR3 is 17 residues long. The V segment lost 4 bases and the J segment 0 bases; nucleotides outside the gene matches: 11. CDR3: CASSPRSSSGSTDTQYF. CDR3 in DNA: TGTGCCAGCAGCCCACGCTCTTCTAGCGGCAGCACAGATACGCAGTATTTT.

The chain links TRBV18 to TRBJ2-3; 7 bases fit TRBD1. V gave up 5 bases and J gave up 2 bases; unmatched junction bases: 10. The CDR3 loop spans 16 amino acids. Germline CDR1 and CDR2: KGHSH and LQKENI. CDR3 residues: CASSYSRTGDTDTQYF. In DNA form, the CDR3 reads TGTGCCAGCTCATACAGCAGGACAGGAGACACAGATACGCAGTATTTT.

The chain joins TRBV4-2 to TRBJ1-5; TRBD1 is a possible D gene (6 bases). CDR1 and CDR2 from the germline V gene are LGHNA and YNFKEQ. This CDR3 has 16 residues. The V and J ends lost 1 base and 0 bases respectively, with 10 bases between them. CDR3 sequence (DNA): TGTGCCAGCAGCCAAGCGGGACAATATAGCAATCAGCCCCAGCATTTT. It is translated as CASSQAGQYSNQPQHF.

V is TRBV10-1 and J is TRBJ1-5; TRBD1 might be the D (5 bases). V was clipped by 2 bases and J by 9 bases, with 17 bases between them. Germline CDR1 is WNHNN and CDR2 is SYGVQD (reference sequence). This CDR3 is built from 15 residues. CDR3 loop: CASSETTGLPWPQHF. The CDR3 nucleotides read TGCGCCAGCAGTGAGACTACAGGTTTACCGTGGCCCCAGCATTTT.

In its sample, this clone was seen a few times. The same CDR3 is also encoded by other DNA sequences in this sample. The rearrangement links TRBV28 to TRBJ2-7, with 7 bases identical to TRBD2. The CDR3 sequence is 13 residues long. Germline V gene sequence: CDR1 MDHEN, CDR2 SYDVKM. The trim removed 2 bases at V and 3 bases at J, leaving 1 base unmatched. The DNA of the CDR3 is TGTGCCAGCAGTTTAGGGGGGGGCTACGAGCAGTACTTC. Protein sequence: CASSLGGGYEQYF.

This clone was detected only once. The chain is built from TRBV2 and TRBJ2-5; 15 nucleotides line up with TRBD2. The germline V gene has CDR1 SNHLY and CDR2 FYNNEI. This CDR3 spans 19 amino acids. V shed 11 bases and J 5 bases; nucleotides not matched to a gene: 21. This chain's CDR3 is CAGGLLRTSGRALAETQYF. The CDR3 bases are TGTGCCGGGGGCCTATTAAGGACTAGCGGGAGGGCCCTGGCCGAGACCCAGTACTTC.

This clone was seen only a few times. The J gene is TRBJ1-5, the V gene TRBV6-5; 7 bases are a match to TRBD1. The CDR3 has 16 residues. Germline assignment: CDR1 MNHEY and CDR2 SVGAGI. The trim removed 4 bases at V and 2 bases at J, leaving 8 bases unmatched. DNA for the CDR3: TGTGCCAGCAGTTGGGGACAGATCGGGGGCAATCAGCCCCAGCATTTT. It specifies CASSWGQIGGNQPQHF.